This T cell receptor (beta chain) was documented in a study of blood T cell repertoires in COVID-19. Looking at the study overall: The origin of the acute and convalescent COVID-19 samples was the United States, Italy and Spain. Nucleic acid was either cDNA or gDNA, and it came from T cells, B-cell-depleted T cells, or PBMCs.

Original processing methods: Amplification from reference gene primers served as the basis for estimated nucleated cell counts. Sequenced by immunoSEQ multiplex PCR; TCRdb stores in-frame clones only, minus some. Clone size and V and J calls were adopted from that table, with D and trimming inferred from the DNA. This sample has 55,000 to 70,000 clones; about four fifths occur once, and the top ten carry around 3.8%. This CDR3 spans 15 amino acids. Trimming shortened V by 6 bases and J by 2 bases, and 16 bases separated the two germline ends. CDR1 is LNHDA and CDR2 is SQIVND in the germline V gene (reference sequence).

The specimen sequenced was peripheral blood. This chain links TRBV19 with TRBJ1-2; D unresolved. This receptor was identified in a woman older than 75 with acute or convalescent COVID-19. The CDR3 sequence: CASSQSTPGNYGYTF. For the CDR3, the DNA is TGTGCCAGTAGCCAGTCAACGCCGGGAAACTATGGCTACACCTTC.